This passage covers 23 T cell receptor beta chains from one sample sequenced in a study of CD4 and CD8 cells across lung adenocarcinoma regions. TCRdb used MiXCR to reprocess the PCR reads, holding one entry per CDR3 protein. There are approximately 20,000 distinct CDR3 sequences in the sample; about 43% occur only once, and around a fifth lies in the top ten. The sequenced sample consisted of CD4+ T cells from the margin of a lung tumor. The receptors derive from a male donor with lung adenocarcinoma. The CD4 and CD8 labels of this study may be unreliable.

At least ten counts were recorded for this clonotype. CDR3 coding DNA: TGCGCCAGCAGTCAATCGAGGGTAGCGTTGGGTGAGCAGTTCTTC. Protein: CASSQSRVALGEQFF. The chain joins TRBV23-1 to TRBJ2-1; D is possibly TRBD2 (5 bases). TRBV23-1 counts as an open reading frame of uncertain function. V was trimmed by 0 bases and J by 9 bases, leaving 15 bases between them. The length of the CDR3 is 15 residues.

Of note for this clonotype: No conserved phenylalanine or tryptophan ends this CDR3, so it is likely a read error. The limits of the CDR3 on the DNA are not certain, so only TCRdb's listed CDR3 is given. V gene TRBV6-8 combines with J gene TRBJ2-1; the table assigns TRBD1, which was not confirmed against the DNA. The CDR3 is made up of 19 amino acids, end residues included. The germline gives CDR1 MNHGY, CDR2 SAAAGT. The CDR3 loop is CACPLGSWGSYRHTMGVRG.

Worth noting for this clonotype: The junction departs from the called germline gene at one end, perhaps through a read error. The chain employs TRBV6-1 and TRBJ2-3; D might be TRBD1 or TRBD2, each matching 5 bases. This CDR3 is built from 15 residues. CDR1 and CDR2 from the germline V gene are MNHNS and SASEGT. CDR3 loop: CASSIQGRGPDTQYF. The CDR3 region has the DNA TGTGCCAGCAGTATTCAGGGACGGGGCCCAGATACGCAGTATTTC.

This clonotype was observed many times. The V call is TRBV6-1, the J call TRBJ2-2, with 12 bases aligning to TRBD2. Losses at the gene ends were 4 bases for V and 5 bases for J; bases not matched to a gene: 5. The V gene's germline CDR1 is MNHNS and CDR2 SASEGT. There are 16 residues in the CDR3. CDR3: CASSAALAGGTGELFF. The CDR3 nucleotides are TGTGCCAGCAGTGCAGCTCTAGCGGGAGGGACCGGGGAGCTGTTTTTT.

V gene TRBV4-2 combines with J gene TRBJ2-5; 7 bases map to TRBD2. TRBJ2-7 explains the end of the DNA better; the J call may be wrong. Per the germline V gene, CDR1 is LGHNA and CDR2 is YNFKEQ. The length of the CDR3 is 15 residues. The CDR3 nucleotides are TGTGCCAGCAGCCAAGAAAGCGGGGCCTCCTACGAGCAGTACTTC. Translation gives CASSQESGASYEQYF.

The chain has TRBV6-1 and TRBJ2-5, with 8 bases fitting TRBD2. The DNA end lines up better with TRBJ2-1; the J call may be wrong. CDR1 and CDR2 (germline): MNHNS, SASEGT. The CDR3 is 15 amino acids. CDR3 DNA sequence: TGTGCCAGCAGCCCGGGACTAGAAGCTCTGTGGGGCCAGTTCTTC. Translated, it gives CASSPGLEALWGQFF.

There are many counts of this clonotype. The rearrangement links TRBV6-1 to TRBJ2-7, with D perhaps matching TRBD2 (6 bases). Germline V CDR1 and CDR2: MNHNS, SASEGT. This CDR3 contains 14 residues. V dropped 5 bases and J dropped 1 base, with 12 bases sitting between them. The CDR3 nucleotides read TGTGCCAGCAGTATCGGGACTGCGTCCTACGAGCAGTACTTC. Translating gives CASSIGTASYEQYF.

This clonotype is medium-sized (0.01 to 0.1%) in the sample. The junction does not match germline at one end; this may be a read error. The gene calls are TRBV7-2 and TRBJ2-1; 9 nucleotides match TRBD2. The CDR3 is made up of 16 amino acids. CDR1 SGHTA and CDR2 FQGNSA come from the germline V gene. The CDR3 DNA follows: TGTGCCAGCAGCATAGCGGGAGCTCGTTTAGGGAATGAGCAGTTCTTC. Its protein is CASSIAGARLGNEQFF.

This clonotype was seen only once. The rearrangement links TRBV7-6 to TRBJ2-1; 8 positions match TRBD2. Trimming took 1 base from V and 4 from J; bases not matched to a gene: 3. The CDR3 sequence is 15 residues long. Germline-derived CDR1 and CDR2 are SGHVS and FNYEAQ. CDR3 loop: CASSLGGGRYNEQFF. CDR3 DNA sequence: TGTGCCAGCAGCTTAGGCGGGGGGCGATACAATGAGCAGTTCTTC.

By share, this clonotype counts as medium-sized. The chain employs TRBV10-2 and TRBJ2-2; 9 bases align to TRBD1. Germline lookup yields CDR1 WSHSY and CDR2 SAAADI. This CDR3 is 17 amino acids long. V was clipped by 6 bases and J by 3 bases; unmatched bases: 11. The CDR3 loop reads CASRKSGTGTDTGELFF. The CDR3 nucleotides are TGCGCCAGCAGAAAATCCGGGACAGGGACGGACACCGGGGAGCTGTTTTTT.

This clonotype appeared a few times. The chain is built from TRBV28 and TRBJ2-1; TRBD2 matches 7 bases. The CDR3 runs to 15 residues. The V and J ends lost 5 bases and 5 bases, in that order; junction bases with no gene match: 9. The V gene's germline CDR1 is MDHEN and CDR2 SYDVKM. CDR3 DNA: TGTGCCAGCAGTCTCCTAGCGGAGGCCCACAATGAGCAGTTCTTC. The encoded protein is CASSLLAEAHNEQFF.

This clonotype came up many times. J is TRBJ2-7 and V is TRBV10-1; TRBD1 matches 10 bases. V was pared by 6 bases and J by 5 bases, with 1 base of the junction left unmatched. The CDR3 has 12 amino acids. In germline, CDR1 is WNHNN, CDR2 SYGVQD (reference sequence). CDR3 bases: TGCGCCAGCAGGGGGACAGGGGACGAGCAGTACTTC. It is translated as CASRGTGDEQYF.

The CDR3 nucleotides read TGTGCCAGCAACCCATTGTGGGCGAATGAGCAGTTCTTC. It encodes CASNPLWANEQFF. This chain joins TRBV6-2 or TRBV6-3 and TRBJ2-1; D gene unclear. The V end was cut by 7 bases, the J end by 7 bases, with 14 bases between. The CDR3 spans 13 residues. CDR1 and CDR2 (germline): MNHEY, SVGEGT.

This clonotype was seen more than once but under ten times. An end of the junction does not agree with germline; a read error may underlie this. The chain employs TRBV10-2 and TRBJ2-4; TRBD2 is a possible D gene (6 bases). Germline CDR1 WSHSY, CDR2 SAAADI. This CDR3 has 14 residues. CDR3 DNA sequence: TGCGCCAGCAGGGGGCTGGGAGGCAAAAACACTCAGTACTTC. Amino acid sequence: CASRGLGGKNTQYF.

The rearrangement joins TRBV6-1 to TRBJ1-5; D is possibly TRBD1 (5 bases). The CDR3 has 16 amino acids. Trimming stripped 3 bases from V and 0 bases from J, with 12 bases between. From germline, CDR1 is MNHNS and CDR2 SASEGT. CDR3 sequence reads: CASSDPRTYSNQPQHF. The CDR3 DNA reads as TGTGCCAGCAGTGATCCCAGGACATATAGCAATCAGCCCCAGCATTTT.

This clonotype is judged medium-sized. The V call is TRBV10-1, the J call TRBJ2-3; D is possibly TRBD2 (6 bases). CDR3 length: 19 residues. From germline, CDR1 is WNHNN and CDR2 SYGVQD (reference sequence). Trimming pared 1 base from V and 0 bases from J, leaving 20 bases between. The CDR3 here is CASSELPAGHIWSTDTQYF. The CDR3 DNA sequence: TGCGCCAGCAGTGAGTTGCCAGCGGGCCATATCTGGAGCACAGATACGCAGTATTTT.

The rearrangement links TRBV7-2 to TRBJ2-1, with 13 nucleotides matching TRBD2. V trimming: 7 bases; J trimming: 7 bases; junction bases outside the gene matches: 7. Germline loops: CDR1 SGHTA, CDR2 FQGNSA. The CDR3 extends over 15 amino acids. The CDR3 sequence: CASTRTSGSTNEQFF. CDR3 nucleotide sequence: TGTGCCAGCACCCGGACTAGCGGGAGTACAAATGAGCAGTTCTTC.

The CDR3 sequence is CASSGTGEETQYF. The CDR3 DNA reads as TGCGCCAGTAGCGGGACGGGTGAAGAGACCCAGTACTTC. The chain recombines TRBV5-1 with TRBJ2-5; 8 bases are a match to TRBD2. The V gene end was trimmed by 8 bases and the J gene end by 3 bases; junction bases not matched to a gene: 6. The CDR3 is 13 amino acids. Germline V gene sequence: CDR1 SGHRS, CDR2 YFSETQ.

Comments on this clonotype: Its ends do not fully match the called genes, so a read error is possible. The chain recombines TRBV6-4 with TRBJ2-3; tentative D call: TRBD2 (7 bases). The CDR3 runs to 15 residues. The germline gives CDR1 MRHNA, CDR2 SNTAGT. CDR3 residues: CASSEGRGGKDTQYF. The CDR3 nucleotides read TGTGCCAGCAGTGAGGGGCGCGGGGGCAAAGATACGCAGTATTTC.

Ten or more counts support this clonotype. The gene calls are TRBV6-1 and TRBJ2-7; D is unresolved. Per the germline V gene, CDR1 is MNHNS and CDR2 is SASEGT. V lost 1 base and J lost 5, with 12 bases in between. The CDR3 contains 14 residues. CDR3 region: CASSEGGSSDEQYF. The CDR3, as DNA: TGTGCCAGCAGTGAAGGGGGTAGTTCCGACGAGCAGTACTTC.

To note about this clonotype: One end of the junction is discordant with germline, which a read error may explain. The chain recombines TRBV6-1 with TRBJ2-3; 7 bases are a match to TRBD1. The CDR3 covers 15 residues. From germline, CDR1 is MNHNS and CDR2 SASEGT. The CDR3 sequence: CASSQGEWHKDTQYF. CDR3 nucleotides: TGTGCCAGCAGTCAGGGGGAGTGGCACAAAGATACGCAGTATTTC.

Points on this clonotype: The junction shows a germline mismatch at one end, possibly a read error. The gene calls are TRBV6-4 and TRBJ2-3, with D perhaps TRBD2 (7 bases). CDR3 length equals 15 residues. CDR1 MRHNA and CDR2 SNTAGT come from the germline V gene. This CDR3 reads CGSGSGRGGKNTQYF. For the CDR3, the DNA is TGTGGCAGCGGCTCGGGGAGGGGGGGCAAAAATACGCAGTATTTT.

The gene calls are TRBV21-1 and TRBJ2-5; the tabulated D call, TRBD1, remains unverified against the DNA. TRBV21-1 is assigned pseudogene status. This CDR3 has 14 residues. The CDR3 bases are TGTGCCGCGTCCCGGGGCCGTGACCCAAAGACCCAGTACTTC. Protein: CAASRGRDPKTQYF.